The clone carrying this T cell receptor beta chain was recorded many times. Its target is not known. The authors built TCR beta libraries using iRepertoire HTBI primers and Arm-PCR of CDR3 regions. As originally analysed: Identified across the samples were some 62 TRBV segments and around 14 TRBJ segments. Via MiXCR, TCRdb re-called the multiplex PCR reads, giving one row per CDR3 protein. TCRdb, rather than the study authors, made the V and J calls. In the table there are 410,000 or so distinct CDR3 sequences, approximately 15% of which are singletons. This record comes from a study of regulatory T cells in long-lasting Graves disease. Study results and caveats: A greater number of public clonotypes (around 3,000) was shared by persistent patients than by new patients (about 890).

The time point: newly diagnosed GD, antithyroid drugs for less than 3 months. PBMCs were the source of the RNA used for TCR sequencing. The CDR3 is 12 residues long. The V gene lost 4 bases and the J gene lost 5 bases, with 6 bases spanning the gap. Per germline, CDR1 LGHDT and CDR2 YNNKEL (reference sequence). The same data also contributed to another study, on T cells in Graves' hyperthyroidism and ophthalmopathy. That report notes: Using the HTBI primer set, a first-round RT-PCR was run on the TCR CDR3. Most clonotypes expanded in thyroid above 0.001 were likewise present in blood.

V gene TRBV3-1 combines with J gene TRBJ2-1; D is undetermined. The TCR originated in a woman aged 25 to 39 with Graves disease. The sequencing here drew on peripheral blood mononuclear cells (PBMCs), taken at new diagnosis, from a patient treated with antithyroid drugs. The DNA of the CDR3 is TGTGCCAGCAGCCTTTACGACAATGAGCAGTTCTTC. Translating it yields CASSLYDNEQFF.